This entry concerns a single TCR beta chain. The source of the sample is a study of response to subunit inactivated influenza vaccine. MiXCR, run by TCRdb on the RT-PCR reads, gives a single entry per CDR3 protein. The table has hundreds of thousands of distinct CDR3 sequences, around 20% seen once. The V gene's germline CDR1 is MNHEY and CDR2 SVGAGI. The CDR3 spans 14 residues. The V end lost 2 bases, the J end lost 0 bases, and 8 bases lay between the germline ends. Here the sequenced sample was PBMCs from blood, taken about 19 months after vaccination. This chain uses TRBV6-5 with TRBJ2-7, with D uncertain. The sequence was obtained from a man between 50 and 75 years old who received an inactivated influenza vaccine. The CDR3 region has the DNA TGTGCCAGCAGTTACAGCGACAACTCCTACGAGCAGTACTTC. Translating gives CASSYSDNSYEQYF.